This is a list of T cell receptor beta chains from one sample in a study of CD4+ T cells in melanoma. TCRdb's table, derived via immunoSEQ multiplex PCR, lists solely in-frame clones and lacks some. The sample lists about 140,000 clones, 85% to 95% occurring once. The receptors come from a human donor with melanoma. Each CDR3 is given with its conserved first and last residue. Fields, in order: J gene, clone size, D gene, V gene, CDR3 protein, CDR3 DNA. D genes are given only for firm matches. Where a row states a size, it is once, few, many or the class of an expanded clone; other rows omit it.

TRBJ1-1,.,TRBD1,TRBV30,CALDRGGNTEAFF,TGTGCCTTGGACAGGGGGGGTAACACTGAAGCTTTCTTT
TRBJ1-3,.,.,TRBV5-5,CASSLAGVGSQTGNTIYF,TGTGCCAGCAGCTTGGCTGGCGTCGGCAGCCAGACTGGAAACACCATATATTTT
TRBJ2-3,.,.,TRBV7-2,CASSLNRVFGTDTQYF,TGTGCCAGCAGCTTAAATCGGGTTTTCGGCACAGATACGCAGTATTTT
TRBJ2-3,.,TRBD1,TRBV6-1,CASRTQDRALDTQYF,TGTGCCAGCAGGACCCAGGACAGGGCGTTGGATACGCAGTATTTT
TRBJ2-7,.,TRBD1,TRBV6-5,CASSVRDRGSYEQYF,TGTGCCAGCAGCGTCCGGGACAGGGGGTCCTACGAGCAGTACTTC
TRBJ2-5,.,TRBD2,TRBV7-2,CASSLAGRGETQYF,TGTGCCAGCAGCTTAGCAGGGAGGGGAGAGACCCAGTACTTC
TRBJ2-5,.,TRBD2,TRBV29-1,CSVLERGGGETQYF,TGCAGCGTTCTCGAGCGGGGGGGCGGAGAGACCCAGTACTTC
TRBJ1-5,.,.,TRBV6-1,CASRTQRVGNQPQHF,TGTGCCAGCAGGACACAGAGAGTCGGTAATCAGCCCCAGCATTTT
TRBJ1-4,once,.,TRBV18,CASSQQGTNEKLFF,TGTGCCAGCTCGCAACAGGGAACTAATGAAAAACTGTTTTTT
TRBJ1-2,.,TRBD1,TRBV5-1,CASSQSVGQGNYGYTF,TGCGCCAGCAGTCAGTCTGTGGGACAGGGAAACTATGGCTACACCTTC
TRBJ2-1,.,.,TRBV19,CASSISGSKKFF,TGTGCCAGTAGTATCTCGGGATCCAAGAAGTTCTTC
TRBJ1-6,few,TRBD1,TRBV7-8,CASSLGGTAGIYNSPLHF,TGTGCCAGCAGCTTAGGGGGGACAGCCGGAATCTATAATTCACCCCTCCACTTT
TRBJ2-3,.,TRBD2,TRBV5-1,CASSFSSGGGDTQYF,TGCGCCAGCAGCTTTTCTAGCGGGGGTGGAGATACGCAGTATTTT
TRBJ2-1,once,TRBD2,TRBV5-1,CASRTSGAYNEQFF,TGCGCCAGCAGGACTAGCGGAGCCTACAATGAGCAGTTCTTC
TRBJ1-4,.,.,TRBV7-6,CASSAYREPGNEKLFF,TGTGCCAGCAGCGCTTACCGAGAACCAGGGAATGAAAAACTGTTTTTT
TRBJ1-1,.,.,TRBV6-1,CASRKAHRAFF,TGTGCCAGCAGGAAAGCACACAGAGCTTTCTTT
TRBJ1-1,.,TRBD1,TRBV9,CASSPRQGGRTEAFF,TGTGCCAGCAGCCCCCGACAGGGCGGGCGCACTGAAGCTTTCTTT
TRBJ2-1,.,TRBD2,TRBV7-2,CASSLVAGGLVREQFF,TGTGCCAGCAGCTTAGTTGCGGGGGGCCTGGTTCGGGAGCAGTTCTTC